This T cell receptor beta chain emerged from a study of OX40 agonist ivuxolimab in advanced cancers. Turning to the study itself: Patients took ivuxolimab, an agonistic anti-OX40 (CD134) antibody. People in dose escalation had one of these cancers: hepatocellular carcinoma, melanoma, renal cell or head and neck cancer.

Profiling relied on immunoSEQ multiplex PCR, and the TCRdb table lists in-frame clones only, not all of them. This table holds about 5,000 clones, 55% to 80% found once. The CDR3 is 14 residues long. The ends were cut back, 5 bases at V and 8 bases at J, with 13 bases in the middle. Looked up from germline, CDR1 is SGHTA and CDR2 is FQGTGA. The sample consisted of CD4+ or CD8+ T cells sorted from blood, taken in a trial of the OX40 agonist ivuxolimab. The chain has TRBV7-3 and TRBJ1-6, with D maybe TRBD1 (5 bases). The source of this sequence is an adult with an advanced solid tumor such as melanoma, head and neck, liver or kidney cancer. The CDR3 loop reads CASSQGAWDSPLHF. The DNA of the CDR3 is TGTGCCAGCAGCCAAGGGGCTTGGGATTCACCCCTCCACTTT.